The 22 T cell receptor beta chains below come from one sample, sequenced in a study of cytotoxic CD8 clonotypes in ibrutinib-treated CLL. The repertoire was sequenced with immunoSEQ multiplex PCR; TCRdb's copy has only in-frame clones and lacks some. The sample includes about 300,000 clones, 70% to 80% of them seen just once. The specimen was PBMCs, collected at disease progression, from a patient treated with ibrutinib. The receptors come from a human donor with chronic lymphocytic leukemia.

The V call is TRBV7-9, the J call TRBJ2-1; the D gene is possibly TRBD2 (6 bases). The CDR3 length is 16 residues. V lost 5 bases to trimming and J lost 5 bases, with 19 bases between them. Germline V lookup: CDR1 SEHNR, CDR2 FQNEAQ (reference sequence). This CDR3 reads CASSPSAKLYDNEQFF. CDR3 coding DNA: TGTGCCAGCAGCCCTAGCGCCAAGCTGTACGACAATGAGCAGTTCTTC.

This rearrangement joins TRBV29-1 to TRBJ2-1, with 8 bases fitting TRBD2. The trim removed 4 bases at V and 6 bases at J, leaving 20 bases unmatched. The CDR3 sequence is 18 residues long. Germline V gives CDR1 SQVTM, CDR2 ANQGSEA. CDR3: CSVAGGLVSNWRVNEQFF. The CDR3 bases are TGCAGCGTTGCGGGGGGACTAGTCTCAAACTGGCGAGTCAATGAGCAGTTCTTC.

This sequence joins TRBV5-4 and TRBJ1-1; 9 nucleotides agree with TRBD1. With V trimmed by 2 bases and J by 5 bases, 4 bases remained unmatched. This CDR3 has 14 residues. Germline CDR1 is SGHNT and CDR2 is YYREEE (reference sequence). The CDR3 is CASSFRTGVTEAFF. The CDR3 DNA sequence: TGTGCCAGCAGCTTCCGGACAGGGGTGACTGAAGCTTTCTTT.

This chain links TRBV27 with TRBJ2-1, with a weak D call TRBD2 (5 bases). This CDR3 comprises 14 residues. The V gene's germline CDR1 is MNHEY and CDR2 SMNVEV (reference sequence). Trimming cost V 3 bases and J 6 bases, with 12 bases left between them. CDR3 in amino acids: CASSFATRGNEQFF. The CDR3 coding sequence is TGTGCCAGCAGTTTCGCCACTAGAGGCAATGAGCAGTTCTTC.

This rearrangement joins TRBV12-5 to TRBJ1-1; the D is unclear. Trimming left V 6 bases short and J 7 bases short, with 9 bases between. Germline V gene data show CDR1 as LGHNT and CDR2 as FRNRAP. This CDR3 comprises 11 residues. The CDR3 DNA reads as TGTGCTAGTGGCCCGGGTGTTGAAGCTTTCTTT. Residues: CASGPGVEAFF.

This clone was picked up one time. This chain connects TRBV4-1 to TRBJ2-1; D ambiguous. Germline CDR1 reads MGHRA; CDR2 reads YSYEKL. The length of the CDR3 is 15 residues. V was shortened by 2 bases and J by 4 bases, with 12 bases between the two germline ends. This chain's CDR3 is CASSQLGQQYNEQFF. CDR3 DNA: TGCGCCAGCAGCCAATTAGGGCAGCAATACAATGAGCAGTTCTTC.

This clone occurred a few times. J is TRBJ2-2 and V is TRBV7-2; D gene ambiguous. Trimming stripped 1 base from V and 6 bases from J, with 3 bases between. The CDR3 has 12 amino acids. Germline assignment: CDR1 SGHTA and CDR2 FQGNSA. The CDR3 spells CASSLGAGELFF. For the CDR3, the DNA is TGTGCCAGCAGCTTAGGGGCCGGGGAGCTGTTTTTT. Using reference TRBV7-2 and TRBJ2-2 for the parts outside the CDR3, the full variable domain is GAGVSQSPSNKVTEKGKDVELRCDPISGHTALYWYRQSLGQGLEFLIYFQGNSAPDKSGLPSDRFSAERTGGSVSTLTIQRTQQEDSAVYLCASSLGAGELFFGEGSRLTVL.

The rearrangement joins TRBV18 to TRBJ2-2, with D unresolved. The germline V gene has CDR1 KGHSH and CDR2 LQKENI. V lost 6 bases and J 5 bases, leaving 19 bases between the germline ends. This CDR3 comprises 16 residues. The DNA for the CDR3 is TGTGCCAGCTCCCCGGTGGCTCCCCTGACGACCGGGGAGCTGTTTTTT. This codes for CASSPVAPLTTGELFF. The full variable domain, its missing parts supplied by reference TRBV18 and TRBJ2-2, is NAGVMQNPRHLVRRRGQEARLRCSPMKGHSHVYWYRQLPEEGLKFMVYLQKENIIDESGMPKERFSAEFPKEGPSILRIQQVVRGDSAAYFCASSPVAPLTTGELFFGEGSRLTVL.

The chain couples TRBV10-3 to TRBJ2-5; 8 bases map to TRBD2. From germline, CDR1 is ENHRY and CDR2 SYGVKD. The J segment lost 0 bases and the V segment lost 5 bases, leaving 2 bases of the junction unmatched. The CDR3 covers 14 residues. The CDR3 loop reads CAISTGGDQETQYF. Here the CDR3 DNA reads TGTGCCATCAGTACGGGGGGGGACCAAGAGACCCAGTACTTC.

The gene calls are TRBV28 and TRBJ2-1; tentatively, D is TRBD1 (5 bases). The CDR3 length is 17 residues. Germline values: CDR1 MDHEN, CDR2 SYDVKM. The V end lost 2 bases, the J end lost 1 base, and 15 bases lay between the germline ends. As DNA, the CDR3 is TGTGCCAGCAGTTTAACGCGCTGGGGCCCTTCCTACAATGAGCAGTTCTTC. This encodes CASSLTRWGPSYNEQFF.

V gene TRBV7-2 combines with J gene TRBJ2-3; 8 nucleotides line up with TRBD1. Germline V gene data show CDR1 as SGHTA and CDR2 as FQGNSA. V lost 2 bases to trimming and J lost 6 bases; unmatched junction nucleotides: 4. The CDR3 totals 14 residues. The CDR3 loop reads CASSLQGAVDTQYF. CDR3 coding DNA: TGTGCCAGCAGCTTACAGGGGGCGGTCGATACGCAGTATTTT.

The chain joins TRBV19 to TRBJ1-1; 9 nucleotides line up with TRBD1. The J segment lost 4 bases and the V segment lost 6 bases, leaving 9 bases of the junction unmatched. This CDR3 has 15 amino acids. Germline CDR1 and CDR2: LNHDA and SQIVND (reference sequence). The CDR3 region has the DNA TGTGCCAGTAGCGTAGGTGACAGGGGGAGCACTGAAGCTTTCTTT. Its translation is CASSVGDRGSTEAFF.

V and J are TRBV6-6 and TRBJ1-4; TRBD1 matches 8 bases. This CDR3 has 15 amino acids. Per the germline V gene, CDR1 is MNHNY and CDR2 is SVGAGI (reference sequence). The ends lost 2 bases at V and 5 bases at J; junction bases unmatched: 4. The CDR3 spells CASSYRDRGNEKLFF. The DNA of the CDR3 is TGTGCCAGCAGTTACAGAGACAGGGGCAATGAAAAACTGTTTTTT.

The J gene is TRBJ1-2, the V gene TRBV7-9; 8 bases agree with TRBD1. Germline CDR1 is SEHNR and CDR2 is FQNEAQ (reference sequence). V lost 6 bases and J lost 2; bases outside the gene matches: 11. The CDR3 has 16 residues. CDR3 sequence reads: CASSRDRSTPNYGYTF. The CDR3 DNA sequence: TGTGCCAGCAGTAGGGACAGGTCTACCCCGAACTATGGCTACACCTTC.

The J gene is TRBJ1-4, the V gene TRBV5-1, with 7 bases aligning to TRBD1. J lost 4 bases, V lost 0 bases, and 3 bases had no gene match. Germline V gives CDR1 SGHRS, CDR2 YFSETQ. CDR3 length: 15 amino acids. This CDR3 reads CASSLDRGLNEKLFF. The CDR3 nucleotides are TGCGCCAGCAGCTTGGACAGGGGACTTAATGAAAAACTGTTTTTT.

This chain links TRBV11-2 with TRBJ2-7, with 7 nucleotides matching TRBD2. This CDR3 is built from 16 residues. CDR1 SGHAT and CDR2 FQNNGV come from the germline V gene. J was trimmed by 1 base and V by 5 bases; bases with no gene match: 11. The CDR3 region is CASSPTSLTRSYEQYF. The CDR3, as DNA: TGTGCCAGCAGCCCGACTAGCCTTACCCGGTCCTACGAGCAGTACTTC.

J is TRBJ2-7 and V is TRBV5-1, with 9 bases that match TRBD2. Unmatched junction bases numbered 6, after V lost 1 base and J lost 4 bases. The CDR3 loop spans 15 amino acids. Germline loops: CDR1 SGHRS, CDR2 YFSETQ. This chain's CDR3 is CASSLSPSGMYEQYF. The DNA of the CDR3 is TGCGCCAGCAGCTTGAGTCCTAGCGGGATGTACGAGCAGTACTTC.

This chain joins TRBV18 and TRBJ1-1; a weak D match, TRBD1 (6 bases). Between the trimmed V and J ends, which lost 8 bases and 1 base, there was a span of 11 bases. CDR1 is KGHSH and CDR2 is LQKENI in the germline V gene. This CDR3 contains 13 residues. CDR3 sequence: CASADSRNTEAFF. In nucleotides, the CDR3 is TGTGCCAGCGCGGACAGCCGGAACACTGAAGCTTTCTTT.

This clone was counted only a few times. The chain employs TRBV11-2 and TRBJ2-1, with D possibly TRBD2 on 5 matching bases. Germline CDR1 reads SGHAT; CDR2 reads FQNNGV. The CDR3 loop spans 14 amino acids. V lost 1 base, J lost 8 bases, and 12 bases lay in between. DNA for the CDR3: TGTGCCAGCAGCTTAGCCATTCCGCGGGATGAGCAGTTCTTC. It yields the protein CASSLAIPRDEQFF.

This chain links TRBV5-4 with TRBJ2-1; 9 nucleotides agree with TRBD2. The germline gives CDR1 SGHNT, CDR2 YYREEE (reference sequence). The CDR3 length is 14 residues. V was clipped by 2 bases and J by 5 bases; unmatched bases: 2. The chain's CDR3 is CASSLLAGNNEQFF. The CDR3 DNA reads TGTGCCAGCAGCTTACTAGCGGGTAACAATGAGCAGTTCTTC.

This chain joins TRBV11-3 and TRBJ2-7, with D possibly matching TRBD1 (6 bases). The V end lost 5 bases, the J end lost 2 bases, and 13 bases lay between the germline ends. The CDR3 runs to 14 residues. Germline loops: CDR1 SGHNT, CDR2 YENEEA. CDR3 amino acids: CASSPRDKAYEQYF. The CDR3 region has the DNA TGTGCCAGCAGCCCTCGGGACAAAGCCTACGAGCAGTACTTC.

V and J are TRBV18 and TRBJ1-2, with D perhaps TRBD1 (6 bases). V lost 5 bases and J 8 bases, leaving 18 bases between the germline ends. There are 14 residues in the CDR3. CDR1 and CDR2 (germline): KGHSH, LQKENI. DNA for the CDR3: TGTGCCAGCTCAAAAAACAGGGACCTTATGGGCTACACCTTC. Its protein product is CASSKNRDLMGYTF.